This entry lists 17 T cell receptor beta chains sequenced from one sample in a study of regulatory T cells in long-lasting Graves disease. Sample time point: newly diagnosed GD, antithyroid drugs for less than 3 months. From PBMCs, RNA was extracted and then used to make the TCR library. CDR3-region Arm-PCR and iRepertoire HTBI primers produced the TCR beta libraries. MiXCR was run by TCRdb on the multiplex PCR reads, yielding one entry per CDR3 protein. Of over 500,000 distinct CDR3 sequences detected, 15% to 20% appear once; the ten largest clones hold more than 10%. These data also formed part of another study, on T cells in Graves' hyperthyroidism and ophthalmopathy.

The source was peripheral blood mononuclear cells (PBMCs), collected at new diagnosis, from a patient treated with antithyroid drugs. The receptors originated from a man younger than 35 with Graves disease.

This clonotype was seen more than once but under ten times. This chain uses TRBV20-1 with TRBJ2-4; the D is unclear. V gave up 5 bases and J gave up 0 bases, with 11 bases separating them. Germline CDR1 reads DFQATT; CDR2 reads SNEGSKA (reference sequence). The CDR3 loop spans 14 amino acids. CDR3 protein: CSAQNSLAKNIQYF. The CDR3 DNA follows: TGCAGTGCTCAAAATTCACTAGCCAAAAACATTCAGTACTTC.

The sample holds many counts of this clonotype. CDR3 amino acids: CASSHSGGLAGVWDEQYF. The CDR3 DNA follows: TGTGCCAGCAGCCACAGCGGGGGACTAGCGGGAGTCTGGGACGAGCAGTACTTC. The V call is TRBV7-2, the J call TRBJ2-7; 14 bases map to TRBD2. Per the germline V gene, CDR1 is SGHTA and CDR2 is FQGNSA. The J segment lost 5 bases and the V segment lost 5 bases, leaving 14 bases of the junction unmatched. This CDR3 is built from 18 residues.

This chain uses TRBV5-1 with TRBJ2-5; maybe TRBD1 (6 bases). The V gene lost 0 bases and the J gene lost 2 bases, with 23 bases spanning the gap. The CDR3 consists of 19 residues. Per the germline V gene, CDR1 is SGHRS and CDR2 is YFSETQ. The CDR3 loop reads CASSLVERGLTPNQETQYF. Written as DNA, the CDR3 is TGCGCCAGCAGCTTGGTGGAGAGGGGGTTGACCCCCAATCAAGAGACCCAGTACTTC.

This clonotype was seen just once. This may come from a read error, since a much larger clone is one base off. The V gene is TRBV6-5, the J gene TRBJ2-7; 10 bases are a match to TRBD2. With V trimmed by 4 bases and J by 12 bases, 9 bases remained unmatched. The germline gives CDR1 MNHEY, CDR2 SVGAGI. This CDR3 has 13 residues. The CDR3: CASSSASGSAGYF. The DNA of the CDR3 is TGTGCCAGCAGTTCAGCTAGCGGGAGTGCCGGGTACTTC.

V gene TRBV6-2 or TRBV6-3 combines with J gene TRBJ1-2, with 11 bases identical to TRBD1. The junction had 8 bases not matched to a gene; V was cut back by 6 bases and J by 8 bases. The CDR3 spans 14 residues. The germline V gene encodes CDR1 MNHEY and CDR2 SVGEGT. The CDR3 DNA reads as TGTGCCAGCAGGGGTCAGGGGACAGGGGGAGGCTACACCTTC. This encodes CASRGQGTGGGYTF.

This clonotype was observed at least ten times. The V gene is TRBV30, the J gene TRBJ2-3; D gene unclear. The germline CDR1 and CDR2 sequences are GTSNPN and SVGIG (reference sequence). The V end lost 5 bases, the J end lost 0 bases, and 9 bases lay between the germline ends. The CDR3 contains 13 residues. In DNA, the CDR3 is TGTGCCTGGGGTTCCGGGAGCACAGATACGCAGTATTTT. This translates into CAWGSGSTDTQYF.

This clonotype was seen repeatedly, ten times or more. The J gene is TRBJ2-1, the V gene TRBV27, with D perhaps TRBD1 (6 bases). Germline V lookup: CDR1 MNHEY, CDR2 SMNVEV (reference sequence). CDR3 size: 12 residues. The ends were cut back, 3 bases at V and 9 bases at J, with 9 bases in the middle. The CDR3 region is CASSFPRGEQFF. The CDR3 DNA follows: TGTGCCAGCAGTTTCCCCAGGGGTGAGCAGTTCTTC.

In this sample, this clonotype turned up a few times. This chain uses TRBV10-2 with TRBJ2-1; TRBD2 is a possible D gene (6 bases). V lost 3 bases, J lost 6 bases, and 12 bases lay in between. CDR1 is WSHSY, CDR2 SAAADI, per germline. This CDR3 has 14 amino acids. In DNA form, the CDR3 reads TGCGCCAGCAGTGAACCGGGAGTCGGCAATGAGCAGTTCTTC. Protein sequence: CASSEPGVGNEQFF.

This clonotype was seen repeatedly, ten times or more. The rearrangement links TRBV28 to TRBJ2-7; D not certain. V was shortened by 3 bases and J by 3 bases, with 9 bases between the two germline ends. Germline CDR1 MDHEN, CDR2 SYDVKM. This CDR3 has 13 residues. CDR3 DNA sequence: TGTGCCAGCAGTTTGGTCGGGCGCTACGAGCAGTACTTC. The encoded protein is CASSLVGRYEQYF.

V and J are TRBV7-9 and TRBJ2-3; perhaps TRBD1 as D (6 bases). In germline, CDR1 is SEHNR, CDR2 FQNEAQ (reference sequence). Trimming stripped 5 bases from V and 10 bases from J, with 13 bases between. This CDR3 has 12 amino acids. Here the CDR3 reads CASSPQGRSQYF. The CDR3, as DNA: TGTGCCAGCAGCCCACAGGGTCGTTCGCAGTATTTT.

This clonotype was detected ten times or more. This rearrangement joins TRBV13 to TRBJ2-7, with TRBD1 identical over 7 bases. The CDR3 is 14 amino acids. Unmatched junction bases numbered 5, after V lost 5 bases and J lost 1 base. Per the germline V gene, CDR1 is PRHDT and CDR2 is FYEKMQ (reference sequence). CDR3: CASSPTGFSYEQYF. The DNA for the CDR3 is TGTGCCAGCAGCCCGACAGGGTTTTCCTACGAGCAGTACTTC.

This clonotype has just a few counts. A clone one base away is much larger, so this may be a read error. The chain is built from TRBV7-8 and TRBJ2-3, with a possible D match to TRBD1 (5 bases). In germline, CDR1 is SGHVS, CDR2 FQNEAQ. The CDR3 contains 14 residues. The CDR3 spells CASSLRVGTGTQYF. Here the CDR3 DNA reads TGTGCCAGCAGCTTACGGGTCGGCACAGGTACGCAGTATTTT. Complete variable domain (other parts from reference TRBV7-8 and TRBJ2-3): GAGVSQSPRYKVAKRGQDVALRCDPISGHVSLFWYQQALGQGPEFLTYFQNEAQLDKSGLPSDRFFAERPEGSVSTLKIQRTQQEDSAVYLCASSLRVGTGTQYFGPGTRLTVL.

This chain links TRBV4-1 with TRBJ2-7; D is unresolved. The V end was cut by 4 bases, the J end by 2 bases, with 9 bases between. The CDR3 consists of 13 residues. Germline V gene lookup returns CDR1 MGHRA and CDR2 YSYEKL. The CDR3 spells CASSPDAPYEQYF. The CDR3, as DNA: TGCGCCAGCAGCCCGGACGCACCCTACGAGCAGTACTTC.

The sample holds many counts of this clonotype. The chain combines TRBV7-9 with TRBJ2-3, with D hard to call. The CDR3 totals 14 residues. V was pared by 7 bases and J by 0 bases, with 11 bases between. Germline V gene sequence: CDR1 SEHNR, CDR2 FQNEAQ (reference sequence). CDR3 amino acids: CASIPRVSTDTQYF. DNA of the CDR3: TGTGCCAGCATCCCTCGGGTTAGCACAGATACGCAGTATTTT.

As concerns this clonotype: No conserved phenylalanine or tryptophan ends this CDR3, so it is likely a read error. No DNA is shown, since the ends of the CDR3 on it are uncertain; the CDR3 is the one TCRdb lists. V usage is TRBV6-1 and J usage is TRBJ2-7; TRBD2, as called in the table, went unchecked against the DNA. The germline CDR1 and CDR2 sequences are MNHNS and SASEGT. The CDR3 comprises 12 residues, both ends counted. The CDR3 is CASSLLAGGPGL.

This clonotype has ten or more counts. Here the CDR3 DNA reads TGTGCCAGCAGTTCCCCCTCCGGGACTCCAACCTACAATGAGCAGTTCTTC. Translation: CASSSPSGTPTYNEQFF. The chain uses TRBV27 and TRBJ2-1; the D gene is possibly TRBD2 (6 bases). Looked up from germline, CDR1 is MNHEY and CDR2 is SMNVEV (reference sequence). The CDR3 is made up of 17 amino acids. V was cut by 4 bases and J by 2 bases, with 18 bases left in between.

This clonotype was recorded many times. The V gene is TRBV27, the J gene TRBJ2-7, with D tentatively TRBD1 (6 bases). The CDR3 consists of 14 residues. The germline gives CDR1 MNHEY, CDR2 SMNVEV (reference sequence). The germline V and J ends were trimmed by 3 bases and 3 bases, with 12 bases remaining between them. The CDR3, as DNA: TGTGCCAGCAGTTTGACAGGCCCCAACTACGAGCAGTACTTC. It is translated as CASSLTGPNYEQYF.